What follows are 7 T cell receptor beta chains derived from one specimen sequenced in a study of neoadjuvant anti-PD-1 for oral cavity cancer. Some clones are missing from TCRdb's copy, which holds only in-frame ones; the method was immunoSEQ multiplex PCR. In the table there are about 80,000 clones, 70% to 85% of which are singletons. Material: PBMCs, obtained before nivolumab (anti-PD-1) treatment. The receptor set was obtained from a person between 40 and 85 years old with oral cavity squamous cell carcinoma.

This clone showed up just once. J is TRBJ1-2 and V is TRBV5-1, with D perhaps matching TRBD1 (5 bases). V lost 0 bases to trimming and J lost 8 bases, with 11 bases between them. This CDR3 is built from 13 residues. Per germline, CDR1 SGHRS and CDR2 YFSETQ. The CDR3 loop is CASSLAGPGGYTF. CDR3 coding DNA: TGCGCCAGCAGCTTGGCAGGGCCGGGGGGCTACACCTTC.

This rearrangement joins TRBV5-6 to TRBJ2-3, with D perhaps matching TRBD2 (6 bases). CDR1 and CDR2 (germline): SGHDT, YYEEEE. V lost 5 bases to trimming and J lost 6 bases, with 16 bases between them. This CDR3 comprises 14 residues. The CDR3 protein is CASRTGVLLDTQYF. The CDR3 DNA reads TGTGCCAGCAGGACGGGAGTCCTCCTTGATACGCAGTATTTT.

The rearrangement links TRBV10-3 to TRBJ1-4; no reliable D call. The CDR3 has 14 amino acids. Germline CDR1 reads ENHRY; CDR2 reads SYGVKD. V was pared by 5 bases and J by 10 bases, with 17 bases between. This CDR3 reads CAISPDPSWGKLFF. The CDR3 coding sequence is TGTGCCATCAGTCCGGACCCTAGCTGGGGAAAACTGTTTTTT.

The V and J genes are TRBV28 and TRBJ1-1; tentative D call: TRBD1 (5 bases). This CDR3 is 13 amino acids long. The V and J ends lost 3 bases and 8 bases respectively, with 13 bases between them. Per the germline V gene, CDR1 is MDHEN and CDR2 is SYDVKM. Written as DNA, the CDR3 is TGTGCCAGCAGTTTTAAGTTCAGGGAGGAAGCTTTCTTT. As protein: CASSFKFREEAFF.

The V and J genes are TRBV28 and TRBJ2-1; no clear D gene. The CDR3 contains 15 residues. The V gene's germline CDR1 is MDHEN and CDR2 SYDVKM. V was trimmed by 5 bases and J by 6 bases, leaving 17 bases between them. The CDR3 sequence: CASSIRAPTGNEQFF. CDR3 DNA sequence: TGTGCCAGCAGTATCCGGGCCCCCACCGGCAATGAGCAGTTCTTC.

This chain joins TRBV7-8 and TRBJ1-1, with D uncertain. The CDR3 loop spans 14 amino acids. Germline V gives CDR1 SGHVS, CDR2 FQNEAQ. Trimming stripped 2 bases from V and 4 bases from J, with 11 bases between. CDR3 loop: CASSLQDGSTEAFF. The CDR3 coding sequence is TGTGCCAGCAGCTTACAGGACGGGAGCACTGAAGCTTTCTTT. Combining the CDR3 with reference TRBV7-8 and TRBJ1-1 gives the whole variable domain GAGVSQSPRYKVAKRGQDVALRCDPISGHVSLFWYQQALGQGPEFLTYFQNEAQLDKSGLPSDRFFAERPEGSVSTLKIQRTQQEDSAVYLCASSLQDGSTEAFFGQGTRLTVV.

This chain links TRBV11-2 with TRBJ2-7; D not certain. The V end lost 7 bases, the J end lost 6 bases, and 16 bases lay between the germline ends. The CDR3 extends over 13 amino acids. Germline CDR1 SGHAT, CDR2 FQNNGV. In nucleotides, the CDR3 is TGTGCCAGCAATCCCGGCCGAGGTTCCGAGCAGTACTTC. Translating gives CASNPGRGSEQYF. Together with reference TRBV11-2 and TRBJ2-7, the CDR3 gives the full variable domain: EAGVAQSPRYKIIEKRQSVAFWCNPISGHATLYWYQQILGQGPKLLIQFQNNGVVDDSQLPKDRFSAERLKGVDSTLKIQPAKLEDSAVYLCASNPGRGSEQYFGPGTRLTVT.